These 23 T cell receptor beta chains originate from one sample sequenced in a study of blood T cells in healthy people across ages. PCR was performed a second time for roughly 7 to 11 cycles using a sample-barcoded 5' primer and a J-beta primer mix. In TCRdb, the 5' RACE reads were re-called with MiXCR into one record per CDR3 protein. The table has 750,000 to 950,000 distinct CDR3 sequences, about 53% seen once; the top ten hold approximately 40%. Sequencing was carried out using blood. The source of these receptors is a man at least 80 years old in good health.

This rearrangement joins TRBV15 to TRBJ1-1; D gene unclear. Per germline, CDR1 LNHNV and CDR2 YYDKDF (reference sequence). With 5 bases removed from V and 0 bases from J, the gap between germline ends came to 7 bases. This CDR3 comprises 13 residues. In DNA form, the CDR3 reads TGTGCCACCAGCGCCCGGGTGAACACTGAAGCTTTCTTT. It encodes CATSARVNTEAFF.

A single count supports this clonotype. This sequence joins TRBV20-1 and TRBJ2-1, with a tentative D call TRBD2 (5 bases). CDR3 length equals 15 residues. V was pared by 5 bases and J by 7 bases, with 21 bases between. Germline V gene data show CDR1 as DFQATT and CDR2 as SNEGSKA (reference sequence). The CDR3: CSAPYMEVGWNEQFF. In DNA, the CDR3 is TGCAGTGCTCCTTATATGGAGGTGGGGTGGAATGAGCAGTTCTTC.

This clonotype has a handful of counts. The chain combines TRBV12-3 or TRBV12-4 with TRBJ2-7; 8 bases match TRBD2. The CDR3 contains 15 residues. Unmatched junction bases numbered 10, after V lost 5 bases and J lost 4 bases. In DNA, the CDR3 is TGTGCCAGCAGTCCCCAGCTCAGCGGGAGTTACGAGCAGTACTTC. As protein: CASSPQLSGSYEQYF.

The CDR3 DNA reads as TGTGCCAGCAGTACCCTCCGCGGGACCCAGTTCTTC. It is translated as CASSTLRGTQFF. This chain uses TRBV28 with TRBJ2-1; D possibly corresponds to TRBD2 (6 bases). CDR1 is MDHEN, CDR2 SYDVKM, per germline. CDR3 length: 12 amino acids. V was clipped by 5 bases and J by 13 bases, with 15 bases between them.

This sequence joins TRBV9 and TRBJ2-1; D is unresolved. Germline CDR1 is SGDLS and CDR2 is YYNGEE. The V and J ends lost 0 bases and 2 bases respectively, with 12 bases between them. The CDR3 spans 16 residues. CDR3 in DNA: TGTGCCAGCAGCGTAGGCACACCGAAAACCTACAATGAGCAGTTCTTC. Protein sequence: CASSVGTPKTYNEQFF.

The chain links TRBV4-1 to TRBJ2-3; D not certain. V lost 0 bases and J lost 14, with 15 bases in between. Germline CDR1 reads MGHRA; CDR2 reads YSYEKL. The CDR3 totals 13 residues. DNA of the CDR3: TGCGCCAGCAGCCAAGATACTATACGGTACGCGTATTTT. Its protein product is CASSQDTIRYAYF.

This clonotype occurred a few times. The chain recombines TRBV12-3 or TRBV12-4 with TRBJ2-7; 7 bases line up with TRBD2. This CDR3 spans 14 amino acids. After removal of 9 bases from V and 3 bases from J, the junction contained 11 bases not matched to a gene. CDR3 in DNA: TGTGCCAGTCGGCGGGGGATCGCTAACTACGAGCAGTACTTC. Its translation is CASRRGIANYEQYF.

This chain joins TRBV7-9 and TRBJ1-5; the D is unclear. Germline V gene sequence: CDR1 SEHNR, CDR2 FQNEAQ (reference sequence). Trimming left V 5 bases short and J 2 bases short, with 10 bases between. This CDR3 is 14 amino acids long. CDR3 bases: TGTGCCAGCAGCCACGCACCGGGCAATCAGCCCCAGCATTTT. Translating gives CASSHAPGNQPQHF.

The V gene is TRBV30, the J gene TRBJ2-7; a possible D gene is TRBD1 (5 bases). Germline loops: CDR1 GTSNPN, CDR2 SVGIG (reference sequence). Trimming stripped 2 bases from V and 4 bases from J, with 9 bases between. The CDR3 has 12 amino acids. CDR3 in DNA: TGTGCCTGGAGTAAGGGGCTGTACGAGCAGTACTTC. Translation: CAWSKGLYEQYF.

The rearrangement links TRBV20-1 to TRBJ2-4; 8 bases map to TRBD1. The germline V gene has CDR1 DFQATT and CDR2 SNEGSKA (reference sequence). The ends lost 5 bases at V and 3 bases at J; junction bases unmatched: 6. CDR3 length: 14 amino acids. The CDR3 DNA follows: TGCAGTGCTCCTCGGACAGGGAGCAAAAACATTCAGTACTTC. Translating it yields CSAPRTGSKNIQYF.

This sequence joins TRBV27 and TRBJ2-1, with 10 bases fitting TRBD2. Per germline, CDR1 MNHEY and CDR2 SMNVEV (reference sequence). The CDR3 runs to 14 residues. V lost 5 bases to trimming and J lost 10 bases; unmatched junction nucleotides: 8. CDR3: CASSRTSGAREQFF. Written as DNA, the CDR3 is TGTGCCAGCAGTCGAACTAGCGGGGCCCGCGAGCAGTTCTTC.

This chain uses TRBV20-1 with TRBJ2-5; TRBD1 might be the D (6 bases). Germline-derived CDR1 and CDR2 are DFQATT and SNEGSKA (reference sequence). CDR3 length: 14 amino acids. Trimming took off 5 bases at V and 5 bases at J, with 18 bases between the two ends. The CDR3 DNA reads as TGCAGTGCTTCGTCCGCCGACAGGATGGAGACCCAGTACTTC. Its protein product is CSASSADRMETQYF.

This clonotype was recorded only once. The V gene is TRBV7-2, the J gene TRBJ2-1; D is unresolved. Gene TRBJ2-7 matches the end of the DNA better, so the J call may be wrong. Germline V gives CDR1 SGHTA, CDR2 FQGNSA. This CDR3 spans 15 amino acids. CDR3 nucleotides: TGTGCCAGCAGCTTGGACGGTATCTCCTACAATGAGCAGTACTTC. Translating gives CASSLDGISYNEQYF.

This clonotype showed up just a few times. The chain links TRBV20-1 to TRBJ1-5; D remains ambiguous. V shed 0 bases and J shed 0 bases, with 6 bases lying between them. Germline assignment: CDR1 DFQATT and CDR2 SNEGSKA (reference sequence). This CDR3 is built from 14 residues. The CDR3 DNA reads TGCAGTGCTAGAGAACCCTATAGCAATCAGCCCCAGCATTTT. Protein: CSAREPYSNQPQHF.

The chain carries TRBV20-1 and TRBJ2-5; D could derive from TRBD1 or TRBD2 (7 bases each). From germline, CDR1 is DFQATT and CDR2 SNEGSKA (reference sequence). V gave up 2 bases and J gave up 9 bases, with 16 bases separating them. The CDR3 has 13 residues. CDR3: CSARPLADRSQYF. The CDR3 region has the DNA TGCAGTGCTAGACCCCTAGCGGACAGGTCCCAGTACTTC.

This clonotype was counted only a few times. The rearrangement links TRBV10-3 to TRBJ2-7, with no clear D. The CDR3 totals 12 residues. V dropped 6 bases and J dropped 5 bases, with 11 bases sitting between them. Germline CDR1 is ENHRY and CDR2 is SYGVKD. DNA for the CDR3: TGTGCCATCAGCCAGGTGAGGAACGAGCAGTACTTC. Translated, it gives CAISQVRNEQYF.

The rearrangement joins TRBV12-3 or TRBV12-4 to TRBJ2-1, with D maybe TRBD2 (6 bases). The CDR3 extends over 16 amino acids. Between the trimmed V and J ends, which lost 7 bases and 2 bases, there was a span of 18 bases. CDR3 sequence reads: CASILGGARPYNEQFF. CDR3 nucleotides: TGTGCCAGCATCCTGGGGGGAGCTCGCCCCTACAATGAGCAGTTCTTC.

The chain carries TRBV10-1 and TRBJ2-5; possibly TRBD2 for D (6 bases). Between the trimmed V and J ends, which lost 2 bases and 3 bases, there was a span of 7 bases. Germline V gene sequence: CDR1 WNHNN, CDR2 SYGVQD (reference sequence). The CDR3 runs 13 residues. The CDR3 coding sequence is TGCGCCAGCAGTGAGCGGGGGAAAGAGACCCAGTACTTC. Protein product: CASSERGKETQYF.

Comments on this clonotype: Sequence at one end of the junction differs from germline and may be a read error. The CDR3: CASRGGGNEKLFF. CDR3 sequence (DNA): TGCGCCAGCAGAGGAGGGGGGAATGAAAAACTGTTTTTT. The rearrangement joins TRBV6-6 to TRBJ1-4; D perhaps matches TRBD1 (6 bases). The CDR3 contains 13 residues. From germline, CDR1 is MNHNY and CDR2 SVGAGI (reference sequence).

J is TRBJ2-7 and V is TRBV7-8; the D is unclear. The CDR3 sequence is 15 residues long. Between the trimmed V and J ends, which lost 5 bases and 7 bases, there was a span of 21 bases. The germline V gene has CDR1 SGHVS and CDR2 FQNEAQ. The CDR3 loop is CASSTRLRSYNEQYF. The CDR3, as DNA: TGTGCCAGCAGCACGAGACTGCGTTCCTACAATGAGCAGTACTTC.

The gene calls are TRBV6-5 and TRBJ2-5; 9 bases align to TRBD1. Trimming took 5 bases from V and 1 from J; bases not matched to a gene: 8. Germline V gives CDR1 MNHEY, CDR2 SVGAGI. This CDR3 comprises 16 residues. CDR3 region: CASSRTGEVSQETQYF. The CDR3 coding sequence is TGTGCCAGCAGTAGGACAGGGGAAGTTTCCCAAGAGACCCAGTACTTC.

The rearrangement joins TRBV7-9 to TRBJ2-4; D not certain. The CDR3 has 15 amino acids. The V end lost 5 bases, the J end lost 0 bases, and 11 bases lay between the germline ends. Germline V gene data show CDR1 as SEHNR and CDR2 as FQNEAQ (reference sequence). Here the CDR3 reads CASSISTGAKNIQYF. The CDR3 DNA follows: TGTGCCAGCAGCATTAGCACGGGAGCCAAAAACATTCAGTACTTC.

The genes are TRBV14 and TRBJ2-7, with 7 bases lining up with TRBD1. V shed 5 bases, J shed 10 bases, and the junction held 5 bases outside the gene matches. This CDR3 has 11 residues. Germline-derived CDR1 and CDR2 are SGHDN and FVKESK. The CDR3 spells CASSLTGNQYF. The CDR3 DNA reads TGTGCCAGCAGCTTGACAGGGAACCAGTACTTC.